The clone carrying this T cell receptor (beta chain) was seen only a few times. As yet, its antigen is unknown. This specimen comes from a study of identical twins. Study findings and constraints: Clonotypes of the beta chain that were abundant in cord blood carried fewer insertions (memory repertoires showed none).

Healthy Caucasians made up all donors. TCRdb processed the 5' RACE reads anew with MiXCR; each CDR3 protein has one entry. The profile shows roughly 220,000 distinct CDR3 sequences, 6.5% of them singletons. Trimming removed 6 bases at V and 9 bases at J, with 12 bases between. The CDR3 consists of 12 residues. This sample also belongs to another study, concerning T cells expressing NK-cell markers. From that study: Questions lingered over whether expanded NKG2C+ T cell clones were HCMV-specific.

The receptor was derived from a woman in her late teens or twenties in good health. The sequencing sample was made of CD8+ T cells sorted from blood. This chain connects TRBV12-3 or TRBV12-4 to TRBJ2-1; D remains ambiguous. The CDR3 nucleotides are TGTGCCAGCAGCCATGGGATTGCTGAGCAGTTCTTC. Protein sequence: CASSHGIAEQFF.